The 5 T cell receptor beta chains below come from one sample, sequenced in a study of T cell repertoires in cytomegalovirus infection. No antigen is known for these receptors. One entry per CDR3 protein results from TCRdb running MiXCR on the reads. The data hold roughly 990,000 distinct CDR3 sequences, with roughly 30% observed a single time. The sequencing here drew on cultured CD8+ T cells from PBMCs, taken from culture after CMV antigen stimulation. The receptors were gathered from a human donor in good health (CMV status not recorded). Some clones in this sample may be carry-over from other donors' samples.

This clonotype was observed a handful of times. The chain links TRBV11-2 to TRBJ2-4; D unclear. The CDR3 is 13 residues long. Trimming removed 6 bases from V and 12 bases from J, with 18 bases in between. Germline V gives CDR1 SGHAT, CDR2 FQNNGV. In DNA, the CDR3 is TGTGCCAGCAGTCCCGCCCCAGGTTCGGCTCAGTACTTC. As protein: CASSPAPGSAQYF.

The gene calls are TRBV20-1 and TRBJ2-1; D not resolved. Germline CDR1 DFQATT, CDR2 SNEGSKA (reference sequence). Trimming left V 7 bases short and J 2 bases short, with 9 bases between. The CDR3 is made up of 12 amino acids. This CDR3 reads CSDKFAYNEQFF. CDR3 nucleotide sequence: TGCAGTGATAAGTTTGCCTACAATGAGCAGTTCTTC.

V gene TRBV5-5 combines with J gene TRBJ2-5, with no clear D. The CDR3 spans 16 residues. The germline CDR1 and CDR2 sequences are SGHKS and YYEKEE (reference sequence). Trimming pared 2 bases from V and 1 base from J, leaving 15 bases between. CDR3 amino acids: CASSFAKGEVQETQYF. In DNA form, the CDR3 reads TGTGCCAGCAGCTTTGCCAAGGGTGAGGTCCAAGAGACCCAGTACTTC. The full variable domain, its missing parts supplied by reference TRBV5-5 and TRBJ2-5, is DAGVTQSPTHLIKTRGQQVTLRCSPISGHKSVSWYQQVLGQGPQFIFQYYEKEERGRGNFPDRFSARQFPNYSSELNVNALLLGDSALYLCASSFAKGEVQETQYFGPGTRLLVL.

This clonotype showed up many times. The V call is TRBV12-3 or TRBV12-4, the J call TRBJ1-2; a possible D gene is TRBD1 (5 bases). This CDR3 contains 14 residues. The V end lost 7 bases, the J end lost 4 bases, and 16 bases lay between the germline ends. The CDR3 region is CASNYRDGPYGYTF. CDR3 nucleotides: TGTGCCAGCAATTATAGGGACGGCCCCTATGGCTACACCTTC.

This clonotype was counted a few times. The chain uses TRBV7-8 and TRBJ2-1; 11 bases line up with TRBD2. From germline, CDR1 is SGHVS and CDR2 FQNEAQ. The length of the CDR3 is 16 residues. Trimming at V came to 4 bases and at J to 2 bases, leaving 4 bases not matched to a gene. CDR3 region: CASSSLAGGTYNEQFF. The CDR3, as DNA: TGTGCCAGCAGCTCCCTAGCGGGGGGCACCTACAATGAGCAGTTCTTC. The full variable domain, rest sourced from reference TRBV7-8 and TRBJ2-1, is GAGVSQSPRYKVAKRGQDVALRCDPISGHVSLFWYQQALGQGPEFLTYFQNEAQLDKSGLPSDRFFAERPEGSVSTLKIQRTQQEDSAVYLCASSSLAGGTYNEQFFGPGTRLTVL.